This T cell receptor (beta chain) emerged from a study of shared clonotypes between healthy human individuals. TCRdb keeps only in-frame clones here, not all; method: immunoSEQ multiplex PCR. The table has more than 2,000,000 clones, just over 90% seen once; the top ten hold more than 0.12%. Germline CDR1 is SGHTA and CDR2 is FQGNSA. The ends were cut back, 4 bases at V and 2 bases at J, with 15 bases in the middle. The CDR3 length is 16 residues. This clonotype was sampled from a man younger than 30 in good health. The chain couples TRBV7-2 to TRBJ2-1; tentatively, D is TRBD1 or TRBD2 (5 bases each). Sequencing used naive CD4+ T cells sorted from blood. Described subset: CD45RA+ positively selected. The CDR3 here is CASSWGKGSTYNEQFF. CDR3 nucleotides: TGTGCCAGCAGCTGGGGGAAGGGGTCGACCTACAATGAGCAGTTCTTC.